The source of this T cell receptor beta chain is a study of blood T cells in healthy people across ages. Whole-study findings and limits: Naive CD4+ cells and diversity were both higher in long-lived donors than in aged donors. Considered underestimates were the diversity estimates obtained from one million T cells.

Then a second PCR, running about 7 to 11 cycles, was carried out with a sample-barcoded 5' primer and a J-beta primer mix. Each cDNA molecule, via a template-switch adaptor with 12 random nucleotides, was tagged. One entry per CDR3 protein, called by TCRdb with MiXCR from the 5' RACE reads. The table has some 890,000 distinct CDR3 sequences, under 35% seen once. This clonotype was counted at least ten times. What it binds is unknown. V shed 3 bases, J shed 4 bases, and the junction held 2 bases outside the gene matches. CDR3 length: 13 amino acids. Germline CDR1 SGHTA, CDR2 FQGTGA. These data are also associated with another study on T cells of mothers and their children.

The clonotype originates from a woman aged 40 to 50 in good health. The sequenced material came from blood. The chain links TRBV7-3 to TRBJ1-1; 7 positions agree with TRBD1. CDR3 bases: TGTGCCAGCAGCTTGTCAGGGGGCACTGAAGCTTTCTTT. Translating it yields CASSLSGGTEAFF.